This TCR beta chain was observed in a study of cytomegalovirus exposure and HLA in healthy donors. The PCR employed 60 Vbeta primers together with 13 Jbeta primers. Libraries were prepared by immunoSEQ multiplex PCR; TCRdb keeps only in-frame clonotypes and omits some of them. The table for this sample gives 100,000 to 150,000 clones. V was shortened by 2 bases and J by 4 bases, with 14 bases between the two germline ends. CDR1 is SEHNR and CDR2 is FQNEAQ in the germline V gene (reference sequence). CDR3 size: 15 residues. The rearrangement uses TRBV7-9 and TRBJ2-5, with D possibly TRBD2 on 5 matching bases. The sample taken for sequencing was PBMCs. This clonotype was sampled from a man aged 18-30 years in good health and CMV-seronegative. The CDR3, as DNA: TGTGCCAGCAGCTTAAGCGGCCAGGTAGGAGAGACCCAGTACTTC. This sequence encodes CASSLSGQVGETQYF.